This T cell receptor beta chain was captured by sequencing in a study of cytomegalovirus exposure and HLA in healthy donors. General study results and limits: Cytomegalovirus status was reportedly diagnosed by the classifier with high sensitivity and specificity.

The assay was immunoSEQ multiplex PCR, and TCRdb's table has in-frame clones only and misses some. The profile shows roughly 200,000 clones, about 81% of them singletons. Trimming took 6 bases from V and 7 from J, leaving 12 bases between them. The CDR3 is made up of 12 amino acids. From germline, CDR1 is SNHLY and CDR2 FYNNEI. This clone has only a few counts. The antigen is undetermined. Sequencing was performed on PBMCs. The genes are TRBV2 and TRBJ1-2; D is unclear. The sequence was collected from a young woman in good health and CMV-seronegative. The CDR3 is CASRVDITGYTF. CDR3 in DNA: TGTGCCAGCAGGGTCGACATTACTGGCTACACCTTC.